What follows are 27 T cell receptor beta chains derived from one specimen sequenced in a study of blood T cell repertoires in COVID-19 (dated by TCRdb to 2018 to 2021). Receptor amplification or capture employed the immunoSEQ multiplex PCR assay. Here the immuneACCESS table is served through TCRdb, limited to in-frame sequences with V and J called. Missing clones are a known gap in these copies; in checked studies unresolved V genes cover under half, and the rest lacks a known reason. The sample has about 230,000 clones on record, more than 75% of them singletons. The ten largest account for roughly 10% of the sample. The specimen was peripheral blood. The receptors here all came from a man aged 50 to 60 with COVID-19, enrolled during active disease.

CDR3 region: CASSLVGDYGYTF. The CDR3 coding sequence is TGTGCCAGCAGTTTAGTAGGGGACTATGGCTACACCTTC. The J gene is TRBJ1-2, the V gene TRBV12-3 or TRBV12-4, with a weak D call TRBD1 (5 bases). The CDR3 has 13 amino acids. The V end was cut by 1 base, the J end by 3 bases, with 6 bases between.

V usage is TRBV7-9 and J usage is TRBJ2-7; D gene unclear. The CDR3 sequence is 12 residues long. Trimming took off 3 bases at V and 5 bases at J, with 8 bases between the two ends. The germline CDR1 and CDR2 sequences are SEHNR and FQNEAQ (reference sequence). The CDR3 loop reads CASSFNYDEQYF. CDR3 in DNA: TGTGCCAGCAGCTTCAACTATGACGAGCAGTACTTC.

The chain links TRBV24-1 to TRBJ2-1; 16 bases line up with TRBD2. CDR1 is KGHDR, CDR2 SFDVKD, per germline. The junction had 6 bases not matched to a gene; V was cut back by 3 bases and J by 8 bases. This CDR3 comprises 17 residues. The DNA of the CDR3 is TGTGCCACCAGTGATAAGGGACTAGCGGGGGGGCACTATGAGCAGTTCTTC. This encodes CATSDKGLAGGHYEQFF.

The chain couples TRBV7-2 to TRBJ2-1; D unresolved. CDR1 and CDR2 (germline): SGHTA, FQGNSA. V shed 2 bases and J shed 12 bases, with 14 bases lying between them. There are 13 residues in the CDR3. As DNA, the CDR3 is TGTGCCAGCAGCTTACCACAGATAGTAGGGCAGTTCTTC. Its translation: CASSLPQIVGQFF.

CDR3 residues: CASSLVGRGDYGYTF. CDR3 sequence (DNA): TGTGCCAGCAGCTTGGTTGGCAGGGGAGACTATGGCTACACCTTC. The rearrangement uses TRBV5-4 and TRBJ1-2; D possibly corresponds to TRBD1 (6 bases). Germline assignment: CDR1 SGHNT and CDR2 YYREEE (reference sequence). The CDR3 extends over 15 amino acids. The V end lost 0 bases, the J end lost 3 bases, and 12 bases lay between the germline ends. The entire variable domain, with the rest obtained from reference TRBV5-4 and TRBJ1-2, is as follows: ETGVTQSPTHLIKTRGQQVTLRCSSQSGHNTVSWYQQALGQGPQFIFQYYREEENGRGNFPPRFSGLQFPNYSSELNVNALELDDSALYLCASSLVGRGDYGYTFGSGTRLTVV.

The chain carries TRBV5-1 and TRBJ2-7, with 9 bases fitting TRBD2. Germline V lookup: CDR1 SGHRS, CDR2 YFSETQ. The CDR3 totals 18 residues. With V trimmed by 4 bases and J by 2 bases, 16 bases remained unmatched. The CDR3 region is CASSGAGGGAGATYEQYF. The CDR3 DNA reads as TGCGCCAGCAGCGGGGCCGGCGGGGGGGCCGGGGCAACCTACGAGCAGTACTTC.

This clone appeared a single time. The chain links TRBV19 to TRBJ2-1, with D perhaps matching TRBD1 (6 bases). The germline V gene encodes CDR1 LNHDA and CDR2 SQIVND (reference sequence). Trimming removed 5 bases from V and 4 bases from J, with 12 bases in between. The CDR3 runs 14 residues. CDR3 sequence: CASSLETGYNEQFF. In DNA form, the CDR3 reads TGTGCCAGTAGTTTGGAGACAGGATACAATGAGCAGTTCTTC.

This clone was counted a single time. The chain employs TRBV21-1 and TRBJ2-6; no check of the table's D call, TRBD2, against the DNA was made. TRBV21-1 corresponds to a pseudogene. The length of the CDR3 is 17 residues. CDR3 sequence reads: CASSKRGVSSGANVLTF. DNA of the CDR3: TGTGCCAGCAGCAAGCGGGGGGTTAGCTCTGGGGCCAACGTCCTGACTTTC.

CDR3 nucleotides: TGTGCCAGCAGCGTGGGCCGAACCGGCGCTGAAGCTTTCTTT. This codes for CASSVGRTGAEAFF. The chain employs TRBV9 and TRBJ1-1; D remains unclear. Trimming took off 2 bases at V and 6 bases at J, with 14 bases between the two ends. The CDR3 loop spans 14 amino acids. Germline V gene data show CDR1 as SGDLS and CDR2 as YYNGEE.

The chain couples TRBV15 to TRBJ1-2; 7 bases fit TRBD1. CDR1 is LNHNV, CDR2 YYDKDF, per germline (reference sequence). The V and J ends lost 5 bases and 4 bases, in that order; junction bases with no gene match: 7. CDR3 size: 14 residues. This CDR3 is CATSEGGGAYGYTF. CDR3 nucleotide sequence: TGTGCCACCAGCGAAGGAGGGGGCGCCTATGGCTACACCTTC.

As concerns this clone: Other nucleotide sequences from this sample produce the same CDR3. The chain links TRBV6-5 to TRBJ1-5; D unclear. Trimming cost V 6 bases and J 6 bases, with 9 bases left between them. The CDR3 runs 12 residues. Per germline, CDR1 MNHEY and CDR2 SVGAGI. CDR3: CASSSGSQPQHF. CDR3 nucleotides: TGTGCCAGCAGCTCCGGGAGTCAGCCCCAGCATTTT.

The chain links TRBV6-1 to TRBJ2-2, with D hard to call. Germline V gives CDR1 MNHNS, CDR2 SASEGT. V lost 2 bases and J 7 bases, leaving 11 bases between the germline ends. The CDR3 is 14 amino acids. The CDR3 loop is CASSEPSGVGELFF. CDR3 DNA sequence: TGTGCCAGCAGTGAACCCTCCGGAGTCGGGGAGCTGTTTTTT.

V usage is TRBV14 and J usage is TRBJ2-1; 9 positions match TRBD2. The J segment lost 7 bases and the V segment lost 1 base, leaving 5 bases of the junction unmatched. Germline CDR1 is SGHDN and CDR2 is FVKESK. The CDR3 has 15 residues. The CDR3 region has the DNA TGTGCCAGCAGCCAAGTAGCGGGAGTGGGAAATGAGCAGTTCTTC. It codes for CASSQVAGVGNEQFF.

The chain joins TRBV25-1 to TRBJ2-6; 8 nucleotides agree with TRBD2. Germline V gene data show CDR1 as MGHDK and CDR2 as SYGVNS. Unmatched junction bases numbered 7, after V lost 2 bases and J lost 1 base. CDR3 length: 18 amino acids. The CDR3 spells CASSERTSFSSGANVLTF. The CDR3 DNA is TGTGCCAGCAGTGAACGGACTAGCTTTTCGTCTGGGGCCAACGTCCTGACTTTC.

The V call is TRBV7-2, the J call TRBJ2-1, with a weak D call TRBD2 (6 bases). Germline V lookup: CDR1 SGHTA, CDR2 FQGNSA. The CDR3 consists of 14 residues. Trimming pared 4 bases from V and 7 bases from J, leaving 14 bases between. This chain's CDR3 is CASSSPGRWNEQFF. The DNA of the CDR3 is TGTGCCAGCAGCTCCCCTGGGAGGTGGAATGAGCAGTTCTTC.

The chain links TRBV7-2 to TRBJ1-2, with D perhaps TRBD1 (6 bases). The length of the CDR3 is 14 residues. Germline V gene sequence: CDR1 SGHTA, CDR2 FQGNSA. V was trimmed by 5 bases and J by 8 bases, leaving 18 bases between them. CDR3 in DNA: TGTGCCAGCAGCCCCGTCCACAGGGAACGAGGCTACACCTTC. It yields the protein CASSPVHRERGYTF.

This clone appeared a single time. V is TRBV11-2 and J is TRBJ2-5; D possibly corresponds to TRBD1 (6 bases). The CDR3 is made up of 13 amino acids. Trimming took 8 bases from V and 5 from J, leaving 15 bases between them. Germline assignment: CDR1 SGHAT and CDR2 FQNNGV. The DNA of the CDR3 is TGTGCCAGCGGAAGGGACACTCGGGAGACCCAGTACTTC. Protein sequence: CASGRDTRETQYF.

The chain employs TRBV7-6 and TRBJ1-1; 8 bases map to TRBD1. CDR3 length: 14 residues. Trimming removed 4 bases from V and 5 bases from J; junction bases left unmatched: 6. CDR1 is SGHVS, CDR2 FNYEAQ, per germline. CDR3 amino acids: CASSSGGGRTEAFF. The CDR3 DNA is TGTGCCAGCAGCTCAGGGGGCGGTAGGACTGAAGCTTTCTTT.

The chain joins TRBV7-3 to TRBJ1-6; D possibly corresponds to TRBD1 (5 bases). Germline CDR1 and CDR2: SGHTA and FQGTGA. The CDR3 runs to 14 residues. Trimming removed 4 bases at V and 6 bases at J, with 10 bases between. CDR3 loop: CASSSQGGNSPLHF. In nucleotides, the CDR3 is TGTGCCAGCAGCTCCCAGGGCGGTAATTCACCCCTCCACTTT.

This chain uses TRBV7-9 with TRBJ1-4, with a weak D call TRBD1 (5 bases). V was pared by 1 base and J by 2 bases, with 17 bases between. Germline V CDR1 and CDR2: SEHNR, FQNEAQ (reference sequence). This CDR3 has 18 residues. The CDR3 nucleotides read TGTGCCAGCAGCTTAGGACCTGCGGGACCACGGACTAATGAAAAACTGTTTTTT. The encoded protein is CASSLGPAGPRTNEKLFF.

Here the CDR3 DNA reads TGTGCCAGCAGCTTACCGGCTGGGACAGCTGCCTACGAGCAGTACTTC. This codes for CASSLPAGTAAYEQYF. The chain combines TRBV7-9 with TRBJ2-7; the match to TRBD1 covers 7 bases. V dropped 2 bases and J dropped 2; count of bases not matched to a gene: 9. Germline V gene data show CDR1 as SEHNR and CDR2 as FQNEAQ (reference sequence). The CDR3 is made up of 16 amino acids.

This chain links TRBV5-1 with TRBJ2-3, with 10 bases fitting TRBD2. V was clipped by 0 bases and J by 1 base; unmatched bases: 8. The germline gives CDR1 SGHRS, CDR2 YFSETQ. This CDR3 is built from 18 residues. The CDR3 is CASSLALAGVSGTDTQYF. The CDR3 region has the DNA TGCGCCAGCAGCTTGGCGCTAGCGGGAGTTTCAGGCACAGATACGCAGTATTTT.

The CDR3 DNA follows: TGTGCCAGCAGCCTGTTGGGGGGCAATGAGCAGTTCTTC. Its translation is CASSLLGGNEQFF. This rearrangement joins TRBV27 to TRBJ2-1; tentatively, D is TRBD2 (6 bases). V shed 6 bases and J shed 6 bases, with 12 bases lying between them. The CDR3 covers 13 residues. Germline CDR1 MNHEY, CDR2 SMNVEV (reference sequence).

The V and J genes are TRBV14 and TRBJ1-6; 7 bases align to TRBD1. Germline CDR1 and CDR2: SGHDN and FVKESK. V was pared by 1 base and J by 7 bases, with 4 bases of the junction left unmatched. There are 15 residues in the CDR3. The CDR3 is CASSQGRGRNSPLHF. The CDR3 DNA sequence: TGTGCCAGCAGCCAAGGGAGGGGGCGGAATTCACCCCTCCACTTT. Together with reference TRBV14 and TRBJ1-6, the CDR3 gives the full variable domain: EAGVTQFPSHSVIEKGQTVTLRCDPISGHDNLYWYRRVMGKEIKFLLHFVKESKQDESGMPNNRFLAERTGGTYSTLKVQPAELEDSGVYFCASSQGRGRNSPLHFGNGTRLTVT.

V usage is TRBV18 and J usage is TRBJ2-1; unclear D gene. The CDR3 contains 15 residues. The V end lost 0 bases, the J end lost 6 bases, and 12 bases lay between the germline ends. The germline V gene encodes CDR1 KGHSH and CDR2 LQKENI. DNA for the CDR3: TGTGCCAGCTCACCACCTGGTTCCGGCGGCAATGAGCAGTTCTTC. The encoded protein is CASSPPGSGGNEQFF.

The chain recombines TRBV28 with TRBJ2-7, with D possibly being TRBD1 (6 bases). The CDR3 is 13 amino acids. Trimming cost V 7 bases and J 3 bases, with 13 bases left between them. Germline V CDR1 and CDR2: MDHEN, SYDVKM. In nucleotides, the CDR3 is TGTGCCAGCACGGTCTCACAGGGCTACGAGCAGTACTTC. The encoded protein is CASTVSQGYEQYF. Looking up the rest from reference TRBV28 and TRBJ2-7 gives the full variable domain: DVKVTQSSRYLVKRTGEKVFLECVQDMDHENMFWYRQDPGLGLRLIYFSYDVKMKEKGDIPEGYSVSREKKERFSLILESASTNQTSMYLCASTVSQGYEQYFGPGTRLTVT.

V gene TRBV5-1 combines with J gene TRBJ2-1; TRBD2 agrees at 10 bases. Germline CDR1 SGHRS, CDR2 YFSETQ. There are 15 residues in the CDR3. J was trimmed by 9 bases and V by 1 base; bases with no gene match: 7. CDR3 in DNA: TGCGCCAGCAGCTTGCAAGCGGGGGGGCATCTTGAGCAGTTCTTC. Amino acids: CASSLQAGGHLEQFF.